This T cell receptor beta chain was captured in a study of blood T cell repertoires in COVID-19. Study-wide background: From the United States, Italy and Spain came samples of acute and convalescent COVID-19. Sources were T cells, B-cell-depleted T cells, or PBMCs; the material itself was cDNA or gDNA.

Original processing notes: Amplification of reference gene primers was used by the study to estimate nucleated cell counts. Some clones are missing from TCRdb's copy, which holds only in-frame ones; the method was immunoSEQ multiplex PCR. Clone size and V and J calls were adopted from that table, with D and trimming inferred from the DNA. Of about 98,000 clones in the sample, 70% to 90% are singletons; the top ten hold about 4%. The CDR3 covers 13 residues. Germline V gene data show CDR1 as LNHNV and CDR2 as YYDKDF (reference sequence). V shed 3 bases, J shed 11 bases, and the junction held 7 bases outside the gene matches.

The genes are TRBV15 and TRBJ1-1; 9 bases are shared with TRBD1. The TCR was taken from a man between 60 and 75 years old with acute or convalescent COVID-19. The sequencing sample was made of peripheral blood. As DNA, the CDR3 is TGTGCCACCAGCAGCACCGGGACAGGGTCTGCTTTCTTT. Its protein is CATSSTGTGSAFF.